The 20 T cell receptor beta chains below were found in one sample sequenced in a study of blood T cell repertoires in COVID-19. Libraries were prepared by immunoSEQ multiplex PCR; TCRdb keeps only in-frame clonotypes and omits some of them. Among just under 65,000 clones listed, roughly three quarters were seen once. The specimen was peripheral blood. These receptors were collected from a woman older than 75 with acute or convalescent COVID-19.

The chain links TRBV5-1 to TRBJ1-2; D ambiguous. Trimming left V 4 bases short and J 4 bases short, with 11 bases between. The germline CDR1 and CDR2 sequences are SGHRS and YFSETQ. The CDR3 totals 13 residues. CDR3 loop: CASSREGAYGYTF. In DNA, the CDR3 is TGCGCCAGCAGCAGGGAGGGAGCCTATGGCTACACCTTC.

The rearrangement joins TRBV7-8 to TRBJ2-6; a possible D gene is TRBD1 (6 bases). Germline-derived CDR1 and CDR2 are SGHVS and FQNEAQ. The CDR3 covers 18 residues. V was cut by 4 bases and J by 0 bases, with 16 bases left in between. The CDR3 coding sequence is TGTGCCAGCAGCTCCTTCTCAACAGGGATCTCTGGGGCCAACGTCCTGACTTTC. It is translated as CASSSFSTGISGANVLTF.

This chain links TRBV30 with TRBJ1-5; 10 bases are a match to TRBD1. The germline V gene has CDR1 GTSNPN and CDR2 SVGIG (reference sequence). This CDR3 is 15 amino acids long. The V segment lost 2 bases and the J segment 7 bases; nucleotides outside the gene matches: 8. The CDR3 nucleotides read TGTGCCTGGAGTAGGGGACAGGGGTTGGGCCAGCCCCAGCATTTT. Amino acid sequence: CAWSRGQGLGQPQHF.

The chain carries TRBV6-5 and TRBJ2-1; 8 nucleotides line up with TRBD2. Germline CDR1 is MNHEY and CDR2 is SVGAGI. Trimming took 8 bases from V and 7 from J; bases not matched to a gene: 10. The CDR3 has 14 residues. The CDR3 protein is CASGSGNQRNEQFF. CDR3 DNA: TGTGCCAGCGGTAGCGGGAATCAAAGAAATGAGCAGTTCTTC.

The V gene is TRBV7-2, the J gene TRBJ2-3; 7 bases line up with TRBD2. V lost 10 bases and J lost 3; bases outside the gene matches: 10. Germline V gives CDR1 SGHTA, CDR2 FQGNSA. This CDR3 is built from 14 residues. This CDR3 reads CATAWEGRTDTQYF. The CDR3 DNA reads as TGTGCCACCGCTTGGGAGGGTCGGACAGATACGCAGTATTTT.

The chain couples TRBV5-4 to TRBJ2-2; 12 bases match TRBD2. Unmatched junction bases numbered 11, after V lost 3 bases and J lost 5 bases. This CDR3 has 18 amino acids. Per germline, CDR1 SGHNT and CDR2 YYREEE (reference sequence). DNA for the CDR3: TGTGCCAGCAGCTCCCGACTAGCGGGAGAAGTAGGTACCGGGGAGCTGTTTTTT. As protein: CASSSRLAGEVGTGELFF.

This clone came up once. This chain uses TRBV30 with TRBJ1-2; TRBD1 matches at 9 bases. CDR3 size: 13 residues. V shed 1 base, J shed 7 bases, and the junction held 4 bases outside the gene matches. Germline CDR1 reads GTSNPN; CDR2 reads SVGIG (reference sequence). The CDR3 region has the DNA TGTGCCTGGAGTGGAGGGACAGGGTTTGGCTACACCTTC. Translation gives CAWSGGTGFGYTF.

The chain links TRBV3-1 (or the pseudogene TRBV3-2) to TRBJ1-6, with TRBD1 matching over 7 bases. V shed 5 bases, J shed 6 bases, and the junction held 4 bases outside the gene matches. This CDR3 is built from 14 residues. The V gene's germline CDR1 is LGHDT and CDR2 YNNKEL (reference sequence). CDR3 in amino acids: CASSSTGFNSPLHF. The CDR3 DNA sequence: TGTGCCAGCAGCTCGACAGGGTTTAATTCACCCCTCCACTTT.

This chain uses TRBV12-5 with TRBJ1-6; D perhaps matches TRBD1 (5 bases). Germline V gene data show CDR1 as LGHNT and CDR2 as FRNRAP. Trimming removed 1 base from V and 9 bases from J, with 10 bases in between. The CDR3 is 14 residues long. The CDR3 coding sequence is TGTGCTAGTGGTTTGGACGGCGGGGGTTCACCCCTCCACTTT. It translates to CASGLDGGGSPLHF.

The chain recombines TRBV5-5 with TRBJ2-1; 8 bases align to TRBD2. The CDR3 is 17 amino acids. After removal of 4 bases from V and 1 base from J, the junction contained 10 bases not matched to a gene. CDR1 and CDR2 from the germline V gene are SGHKS and YYEKEE (reference sequence). CDR3 sequence reads: CASSRIFSGASYNEQFF. Here the CDR3 DNA reads TGTGCCAGCAGCCGTATCTTTAGCGGGGCTTCCTACAATGAGCAGTTCTTC.

The chain combines TRBV28 with TRBJ1-4; 9 positions match TRBD1. V lost 2 bases to trimming and J lost 8 bases; unmatched junction nucleotides: 12. The CDR3 has 17 residues. Germline assignment: CDR1 MDHEN and CDR2 SYDVKM. The CDR3 spells CASSLQGTGSRWEKLFF. The CDR3 region has the DNA TGTGCCAGCAGTTTACAGGGGACAGGGTCGAGGTGGGAAAAACTGTTTTTT.

The V and J genes are TRBV23-1 and TRBJ1-6; no clear D. TRBV23-1 is labeled an ORF, and its function is uncertain. The germline V and J ends were trimmed by 1 base and 5 bases, with 12 bases remaining between them. This CDR3 spans 16 amino acids. CDR3: CASSQWRGFHNSPLHF. As DNA, the CDR3 is TGCGCCAGCAGTCAATGGCGGGGTTTTCATAATTCACCCCTCCACTTT.

The rearrangement joins TRBV18 to TRBJ2-3; 8 bases are shared with TRBD2. The CDR3 totals 16 residues. Germline CDR1 and CDR2: KGHSH and LQKENI. The trim removed 2 bases at V and 4 bases at J, leaving 8 bases unmatched. This chain's CDR3 is CASSPISAGEADTQYF. The CDR3 DNA follows: TGTGCCAGCTCACCAATCTCAGCGGGAGAGGCAGATACGCAGTATTTT.

The chain joins TRBV18 to TRBJ1-2; D gene uncertain. This CDR3 is 14 amino acids long. Germline loops: CDR1 KGHSH, CDR2 LQKENI. Trimming left V 0 bases short and J 5 bases short, with 10 bases between. CDR3 residues: CASSPPGTTYGYTF. The CDR3 nucleotides read TGTGCCAGCTCACCACCGGGCACCACGTATGGCTACACCTTC. The complete variable domain, with remaining parts taken from reference TRBV18 and TRBJ1-2, reads NAGVMQNPRHLVRRRGQEARLRCSPMKGHSHVYWYRQLPEEGLKFMVYLQKENIIDESGMPKERFSAEFPKEGPSILRIQQVVRGDSAAYFCASSPPGTTYGYTFGSGTRLTVV.

This chain uses TRBV7-2 with TRBJ1-1; 9 positions match TRBD1. Unmatched junction bases numbered 9, after V lost 1 base and J lost 0 bases. The CDR3 extends over 18 amino acids. Germline-derived CDR1 and CDR2 are SGHTA and FQGNSA. The CDR3, as DNA: TGTGCCAGCAGCTTAGATTCAACAGGGGGCGTTATGAACACTGAAGCTTTCTTT. Translated, it gives CASSLDSTGGVMNTEAFF.

V gene TRBV10-3 combines with J gene TRBJ1-1, with D possibly TRBD1 on 6 matching bases. The CDR3 length is 14 residues. CDR1 and CDR2 from the germline V gene are ENHRY and SYGVKD. V shed 3 bases and J shed 1 base, with 9 bases lying between them. As DNA, the CDR3 is TGTGCCATCAGTGAACAGGGAGAGAACACTGAAGCTTTCTTT. Protein product: CAISEQGENTEAFF.

This clone was seen only a few times. The gene calls are TRBV28 and TRBJ1-5; 8 bases align to TRBD1. Germline V gene data show CDR1 as MDHEN and CDR2 as SYDVKM. The CDR3 length is 14 residues. The J segment lost 6 bases and the V segment lost 6 bases, leaving 7 bases of the junction unmatched. CDR3 nucleotides: TGTGCCAGCAGACAACAGGGGGGGCTTCAGCCCCAGCATTTT. This sequence encodes CASRQQGGLQPQHF.

This rearrangement joins TRBV7-6 to TRBJ1-3, with a possible D match to TRBD1 (6 bases). The CDR3 runs to 17 residues. Germline lookup yields CDR1 SGHVS and CDR2 FNYEAQ. With 5 bases removed from V and 3 bases from J, the gap between germline ends came to 20 bases. CDR3 sequence: CASSAYLQGSRGNTIYF. The DNA for the CDR3 is TGTGCCAGCAGCGCATACCTACAGGGTAGTCGTGGAAACACCATATATTTT.

This clone was seen more than once but under ten times. CDR3 coding DNA: TGTGCCAGCAGCTTGGATATAAACATTCAGTACTTC. Protein sequence: CASSLDINIQYF. The chain links TRBV5-4 to TRBJ2-4; no clear D gene. V dropped 0 bases and J dropped 6 bases, with 4 bases sitting between them. Germline CDR1 reads SGHNT; CDR2 reads YYREEE (reference sequence). The CDR3 spans 12 residues. The full variable domain, its missing parts supplied by reference TRBV5-4 and TRBJ2-4, is ETGVTQSPTHLIKTRGQQVTLRCSSQSGHNTVSWYQQALGQGPQFIFQYYREEENGRGNFPPRFSGLQFPNYSSELNVNALELDDSALYLCASSLDINIQYFGAGTRLSVL.

The V gene is TRBV2, the J gene TRBJ1-2, with D uncertain. V shed 4 bases and J shed 3 bases, with 6 bases lying between them. The CDR3 has 12 residues. CDR1 and CDR2 from the germline V gene are SNHLY and FYNNEI. In DNA, the CDR3 is TGTGCCAGCAGTGGGAGCCACTATGGCTACACCTTC. Protein sequence: CASSGSHYGYTF.